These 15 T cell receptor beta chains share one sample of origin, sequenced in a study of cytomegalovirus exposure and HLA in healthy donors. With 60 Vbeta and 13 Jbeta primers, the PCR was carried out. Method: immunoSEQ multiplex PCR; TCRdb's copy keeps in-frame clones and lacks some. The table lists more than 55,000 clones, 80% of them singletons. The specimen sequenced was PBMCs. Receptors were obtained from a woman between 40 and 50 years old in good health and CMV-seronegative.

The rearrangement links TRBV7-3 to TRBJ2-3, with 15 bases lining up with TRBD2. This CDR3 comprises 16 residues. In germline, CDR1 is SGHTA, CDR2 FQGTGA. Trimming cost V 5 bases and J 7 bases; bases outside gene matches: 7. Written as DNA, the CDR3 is TGTGCCAGCAGCCCGGGACTAGCGGGAGGAGGGTATACGCAGTATTTT. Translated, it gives CASSPGLAGGGYTQYF. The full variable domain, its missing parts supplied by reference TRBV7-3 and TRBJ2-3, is GAGVSQTPSNKVTEKGKYVELRCDPISGHTALYWYRQSLGQGPEFLIYFQGTGAADDSGLPNDRFFAVRPEGSVSTLKIQRTERGDSAVYLCASSPGLAGGGYTQYFGPGTRLTVL.

The CDR3 DNA is TGTGCCAGCACGGGGGCTAGCGGGAGTGTCGGAGAGACCCAGTACTTC. This gives the protein CASTGASGSVGETQYF. The V gene is TRBV2, the J gene TRBJ2-5, with 10 bases that match TRBD2. The V and J ends lost 7 bases and 4 bases, in that order; junction bases with no gene match: 12. This CDR3 comprises 16 residues. Germline V gives CDR1 SNHLY, CDR2 FYNNEI. Full variable domain (remainder filled in from reference TRBV2 and TRBJ2-5): EPEVTQTPSHQVTQMGQEVILRCVPISNHLYFYWYRQILGQKVEFLVSFYNNEISEKSEIFDDQFSVERPDGSNFTLKIRSTKLEDSAMYFCASTGASGSVGETQYFGPGTRLLVL.

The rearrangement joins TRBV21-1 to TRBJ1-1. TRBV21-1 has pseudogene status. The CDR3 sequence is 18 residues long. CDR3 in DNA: TGTGCCAGCAACGCCCCGGGGGGTTTTTGCTTAATGAACACTGAAGCTTTCTTT. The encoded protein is CASNAPGGFCLMNTEAFF.

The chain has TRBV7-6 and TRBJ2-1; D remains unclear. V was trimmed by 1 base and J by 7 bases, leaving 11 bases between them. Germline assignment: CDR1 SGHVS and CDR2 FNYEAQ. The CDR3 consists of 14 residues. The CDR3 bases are TGTGCCAGCAGCTTAGTAAGCCCTCGGAATGAGCAGTTCTTC. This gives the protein CASSLVSPRNEQFF.

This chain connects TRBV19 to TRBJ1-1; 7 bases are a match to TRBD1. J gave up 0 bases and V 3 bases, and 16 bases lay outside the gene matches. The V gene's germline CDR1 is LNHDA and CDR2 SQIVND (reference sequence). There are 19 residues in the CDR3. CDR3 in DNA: TGTGCCAGTAGTATTCGGGGGACAGTGGTTCCATCCATGAACACTGAAGCTTTCTTT. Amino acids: CASSIRGTVVPSMNTEAFF.

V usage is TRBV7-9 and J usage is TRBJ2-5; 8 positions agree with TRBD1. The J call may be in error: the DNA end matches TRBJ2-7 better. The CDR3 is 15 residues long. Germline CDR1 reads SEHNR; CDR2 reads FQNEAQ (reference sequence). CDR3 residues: CASSPWTGTVHEQYF. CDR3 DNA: TGTGCCAGCAGCCCTTGGACAGGGACGGTCCACGAGCAGTACTTC.

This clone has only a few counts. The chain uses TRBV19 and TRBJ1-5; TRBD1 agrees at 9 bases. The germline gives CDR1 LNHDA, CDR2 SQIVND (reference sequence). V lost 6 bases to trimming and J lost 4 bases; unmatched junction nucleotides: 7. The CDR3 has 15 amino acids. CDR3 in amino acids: CASRPGQGGNQPQHF. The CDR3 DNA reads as TGTGCCAGTAGGCCGGGACAGGGCGGTAATCAGCCCCAGCATTTT.

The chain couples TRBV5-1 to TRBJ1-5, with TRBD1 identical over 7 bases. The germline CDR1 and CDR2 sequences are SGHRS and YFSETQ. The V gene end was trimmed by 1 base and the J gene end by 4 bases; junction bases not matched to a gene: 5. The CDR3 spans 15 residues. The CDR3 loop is CASSLFGDRNQPQHF. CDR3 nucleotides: TGCGCCAGCAGCTTGTTTGGGGACAGAAATCAGCCCCAGCATTTT.

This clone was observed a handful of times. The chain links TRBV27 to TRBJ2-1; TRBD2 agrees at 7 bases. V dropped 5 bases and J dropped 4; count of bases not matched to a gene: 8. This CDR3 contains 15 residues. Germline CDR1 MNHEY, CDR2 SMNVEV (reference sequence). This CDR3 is CASSPIGAGYNEQFF. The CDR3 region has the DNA TGTGCCAGCAGTCCGATTGGAGCGGGATACAATGAGCAGTTCTTC.

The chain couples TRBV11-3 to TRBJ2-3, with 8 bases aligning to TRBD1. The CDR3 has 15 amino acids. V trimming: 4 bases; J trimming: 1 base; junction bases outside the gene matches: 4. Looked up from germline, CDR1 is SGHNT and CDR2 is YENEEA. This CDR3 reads CASSSRGLGTDTQYF. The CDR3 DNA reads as TGTGCCAGCAGCTCCAGGGGGCTTGGCACAGATACGCAGTATTTT.

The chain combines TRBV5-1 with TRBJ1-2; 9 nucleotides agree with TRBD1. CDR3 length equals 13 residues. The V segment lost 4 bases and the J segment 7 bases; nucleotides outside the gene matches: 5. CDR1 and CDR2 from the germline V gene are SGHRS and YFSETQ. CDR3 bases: TGCGCCAGCAGCATGGGACAGGGCGGTGGCTACACCTTC. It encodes CASSMGQGGGYTF.

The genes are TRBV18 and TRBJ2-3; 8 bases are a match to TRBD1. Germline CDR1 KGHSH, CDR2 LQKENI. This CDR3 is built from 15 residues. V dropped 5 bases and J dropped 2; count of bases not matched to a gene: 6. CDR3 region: CASSARQGITDTQYF. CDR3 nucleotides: TGTGCCAGCTCAGCCAGACAGGGGATCACAGATACGCAGTATTTT.

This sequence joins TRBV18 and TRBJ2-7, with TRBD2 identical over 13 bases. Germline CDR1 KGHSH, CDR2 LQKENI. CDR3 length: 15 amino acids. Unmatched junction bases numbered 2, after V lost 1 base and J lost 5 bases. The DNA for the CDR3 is TGTGCCAGCTCACCACGGGGACTAGCGGGAAACGAGCAGTACTTC. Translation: CASSPRGLAGNEQYF.

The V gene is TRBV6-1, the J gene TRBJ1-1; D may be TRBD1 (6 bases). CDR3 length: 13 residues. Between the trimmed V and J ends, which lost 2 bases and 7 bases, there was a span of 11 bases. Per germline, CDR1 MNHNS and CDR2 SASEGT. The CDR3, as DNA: TGTGCCAGCAGTGAAACGGCAGGGGATGAAGCTTTCTTT. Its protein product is CASSETAGDEAFF.

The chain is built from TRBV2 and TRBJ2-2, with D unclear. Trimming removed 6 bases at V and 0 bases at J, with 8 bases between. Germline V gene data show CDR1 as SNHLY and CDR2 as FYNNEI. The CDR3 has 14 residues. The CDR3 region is CASRRLANTGELFF. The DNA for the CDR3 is TGTGCCAGCAGGCGGCTAGCGAACACCGGGGAGCTGTTTTTT.